This T cell receptor beta chain was recorded in a study of T cell responses to AZD1222 COVID-19 vaccine. Germline lookup yields CDR1 SGHNT and CDR2 YYREEE (reference sequence). The CDR3 length is 16 residues. The V gene end was trimmed by 4 bases and the J gene end by 2 bases; junction bases not matched to a gene: 8. This table comes from immunoSEQ multiplex PCR, and its TCRdb copy is limited to in-frame clones, with some not included. The sample includes 90,000 to 150,000 clones, approximately 86% of them seen just once. The TCR sequence derives from an adult who received the AZD1222 COVID-19 vaccine. The chain uses TRBV5-4 and TRBJ2-1; 8 positions match TRBD2. The sample here was peripheral blood, taken 28 days after the second AZD1222 dose. The CDR3 protein is CASSKPGGAPYNEQFF. The CDR3 DNA reads TGTGCCAGCAGCAAACCCGGGGGGGCTCCCTACAATGAGCAGTTCTTC.